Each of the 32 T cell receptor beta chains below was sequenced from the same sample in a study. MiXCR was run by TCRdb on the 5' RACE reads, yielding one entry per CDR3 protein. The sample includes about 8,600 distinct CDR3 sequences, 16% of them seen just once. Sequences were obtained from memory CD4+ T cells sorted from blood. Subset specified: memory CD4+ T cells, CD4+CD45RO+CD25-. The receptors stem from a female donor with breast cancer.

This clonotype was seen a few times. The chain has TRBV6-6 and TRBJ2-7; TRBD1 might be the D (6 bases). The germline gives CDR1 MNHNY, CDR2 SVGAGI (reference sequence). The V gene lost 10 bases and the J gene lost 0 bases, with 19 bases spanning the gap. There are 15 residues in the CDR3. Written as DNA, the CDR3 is TGTGCCACACGCCGTTCAGGGGATGACTCCTACGAGCAGTACTTC. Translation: CATRRSGDDSYEQYF.

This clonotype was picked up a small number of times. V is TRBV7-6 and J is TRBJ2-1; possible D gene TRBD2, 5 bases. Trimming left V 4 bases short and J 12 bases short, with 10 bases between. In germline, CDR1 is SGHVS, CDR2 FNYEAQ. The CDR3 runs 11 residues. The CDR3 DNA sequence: TGTGCCAGCAGCTCCCGGGATCTGCAGTTCTTC. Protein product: CASSSRDLQFF. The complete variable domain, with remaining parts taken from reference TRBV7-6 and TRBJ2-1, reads GAGVSQSPRYKVTKRGQDVALRCDPISGHVSLYWYRQALGQGPEFLTYFNYEAQQDKSGLPNDRFSAERPEGSISTLTIQRTEQRDSAMYRCASSSRDLQFFGPGTRLTVL.

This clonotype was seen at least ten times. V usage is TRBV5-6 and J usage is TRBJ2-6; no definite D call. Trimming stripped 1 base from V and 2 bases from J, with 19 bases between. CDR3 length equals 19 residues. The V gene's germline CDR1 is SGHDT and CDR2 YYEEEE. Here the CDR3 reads CASSLKIWATDPGANVLTF. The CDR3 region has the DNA TGTGCCAGCAGCTTGAAGATTTGGGCCACAGATCCTGGGGCCAACGTCCTGACTTTC.

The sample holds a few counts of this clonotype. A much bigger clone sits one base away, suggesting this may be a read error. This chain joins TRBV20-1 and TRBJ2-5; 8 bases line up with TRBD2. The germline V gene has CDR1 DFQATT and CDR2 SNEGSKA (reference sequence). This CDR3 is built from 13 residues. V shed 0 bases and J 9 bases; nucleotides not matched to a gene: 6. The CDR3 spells CSARDSGAGAQYF. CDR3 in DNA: TGCAGTGCTAGAGATAGCGGGGCCGGGGCCCAGTACTTC.

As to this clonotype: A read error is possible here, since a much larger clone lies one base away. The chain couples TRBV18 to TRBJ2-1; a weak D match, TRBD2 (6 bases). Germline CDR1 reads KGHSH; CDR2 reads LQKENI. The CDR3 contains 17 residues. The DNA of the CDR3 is TGTGCCTGCTCACCCCCGTCCGGGAGAGGGACGTACAATGAGCAGTTCTTC. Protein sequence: CACSPPSGRGTYNEQFF.

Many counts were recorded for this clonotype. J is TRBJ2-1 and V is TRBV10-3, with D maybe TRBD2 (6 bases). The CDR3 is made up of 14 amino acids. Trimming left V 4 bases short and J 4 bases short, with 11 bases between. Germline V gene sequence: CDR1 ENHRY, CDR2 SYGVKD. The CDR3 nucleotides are TGTGCCATCAGTGGAAGGGCGGGGTACAATGAGCAGTTCTTC. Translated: CAISGRAGYNEQFF.

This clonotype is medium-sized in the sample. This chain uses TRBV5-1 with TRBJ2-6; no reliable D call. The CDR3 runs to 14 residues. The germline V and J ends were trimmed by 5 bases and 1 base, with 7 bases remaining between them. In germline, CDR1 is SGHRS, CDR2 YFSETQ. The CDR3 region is CASRVSSGANVLTF. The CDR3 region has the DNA TGCGCCAGCAGAGTATCGTCTGGGGCCAACGTCCTGACTTTC.

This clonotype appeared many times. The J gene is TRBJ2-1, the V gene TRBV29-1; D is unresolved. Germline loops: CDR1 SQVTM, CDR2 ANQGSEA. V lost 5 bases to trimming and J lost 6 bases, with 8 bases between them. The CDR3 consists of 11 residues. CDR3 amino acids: CSVSRLNEQFF. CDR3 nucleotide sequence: TGCAGCGTTTCCCGCCTCAATGAGCAGTTCTTC.

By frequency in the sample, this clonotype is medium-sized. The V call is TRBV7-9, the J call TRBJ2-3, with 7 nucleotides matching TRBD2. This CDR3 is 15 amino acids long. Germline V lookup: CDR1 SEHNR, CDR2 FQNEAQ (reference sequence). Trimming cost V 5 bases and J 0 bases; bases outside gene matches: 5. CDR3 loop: CASSPRGTSTDTQYF. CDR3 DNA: TGTGCCAGCAGCCCGCGGGGGACTAGCACAGATACGCAGTATTTT.

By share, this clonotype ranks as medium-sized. The CDR3 protein is CASKTSSYNSPLHF. DNA for the CDR3: TGTGCCAGCAAGACAAGCTCCTATAATTCACCCCTCCACTTT. The gene calls are TRBV7-9 and TRBJ1-6, with D unresolved. The V end was cut by 7 bases, the J end by 0 bases, with 7 bases between. Looked up from germline, CDR1 is SEHNR and CDR2 is FQNEAQ (reference sequence). There are 14 residues in the CDR3.

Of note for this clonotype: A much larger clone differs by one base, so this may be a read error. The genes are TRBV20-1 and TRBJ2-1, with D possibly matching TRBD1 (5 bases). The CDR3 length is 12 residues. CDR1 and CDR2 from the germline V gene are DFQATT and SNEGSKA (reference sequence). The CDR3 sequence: CSAPRQYNGQFF. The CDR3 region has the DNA TGCAGTGCCCCGAGACAGTACAATGGGCAGTTCTTC.

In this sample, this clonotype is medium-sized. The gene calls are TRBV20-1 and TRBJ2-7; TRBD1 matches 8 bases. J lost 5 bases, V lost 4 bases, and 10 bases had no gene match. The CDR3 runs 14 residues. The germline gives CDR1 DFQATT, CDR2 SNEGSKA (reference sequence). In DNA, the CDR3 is TGCAGTGCTACCCCCCTGGACAGGGACGACGAGCAGTACTTC. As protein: CSATPLDRDDEQYF.

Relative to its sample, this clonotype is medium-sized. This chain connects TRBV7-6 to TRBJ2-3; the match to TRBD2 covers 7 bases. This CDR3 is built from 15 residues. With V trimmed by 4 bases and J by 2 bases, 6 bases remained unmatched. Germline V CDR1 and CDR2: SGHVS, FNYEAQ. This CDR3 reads CASSYTGGTTDTQYF. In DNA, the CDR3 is TGTGCCAGCAGCTACACGGGAGGCACCACAGATACGCAGTATTTT. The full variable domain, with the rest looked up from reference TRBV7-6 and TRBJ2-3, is GAGVSQSPRYKVTKRGQDVALRCDPISGHVSLYWYRQALGQGPEFLTYFNYEAQQDKSGLPNDRFSAERPEGSISTLTIQRTEQRDSAMYRCASSYTGGTTDTQYFGPGTRLTVL.

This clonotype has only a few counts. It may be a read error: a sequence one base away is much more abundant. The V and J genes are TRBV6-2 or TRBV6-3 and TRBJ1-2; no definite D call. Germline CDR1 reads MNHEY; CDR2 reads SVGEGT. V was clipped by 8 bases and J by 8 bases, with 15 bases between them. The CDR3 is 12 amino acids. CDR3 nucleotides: TGTGCCAGCCGGCCGTGCGTCGGGGGCTACACCTTC. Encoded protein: CASRPCVGGYTF.

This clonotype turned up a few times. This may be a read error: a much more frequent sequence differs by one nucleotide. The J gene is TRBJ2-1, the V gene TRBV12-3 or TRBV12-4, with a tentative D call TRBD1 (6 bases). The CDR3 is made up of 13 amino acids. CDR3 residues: CTSSFLGAFEQFF. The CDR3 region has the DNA TGTACCAGCAGTTTCTTGGGGGCTTTTGAGCAGTTCTTC.

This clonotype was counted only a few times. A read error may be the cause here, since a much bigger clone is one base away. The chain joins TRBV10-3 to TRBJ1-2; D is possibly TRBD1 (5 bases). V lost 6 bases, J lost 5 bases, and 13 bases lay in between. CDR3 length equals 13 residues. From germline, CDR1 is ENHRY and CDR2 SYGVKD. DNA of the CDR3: TGTGCCATCAGCCTGGGGGGGAAGTATGGCTACACCTTC. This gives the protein CAISLGGKYGYTF.

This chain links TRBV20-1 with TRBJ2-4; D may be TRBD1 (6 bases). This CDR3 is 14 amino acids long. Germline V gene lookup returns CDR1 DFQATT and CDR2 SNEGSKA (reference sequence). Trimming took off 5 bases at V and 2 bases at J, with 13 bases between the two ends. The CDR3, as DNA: TGCAGTGCTCCCAAAGGGGGAACCAAAAACATTCAGTACTTC. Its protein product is CSAPKGGTKNIQYF.

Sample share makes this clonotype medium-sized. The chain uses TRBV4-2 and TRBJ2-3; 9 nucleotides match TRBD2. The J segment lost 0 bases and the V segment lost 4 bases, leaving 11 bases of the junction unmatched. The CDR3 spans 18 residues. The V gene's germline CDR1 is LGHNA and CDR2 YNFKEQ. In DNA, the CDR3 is TGTGCCAGCAGCCCCGCAATGAGCGGGAGGACTAGCACAGATACGCAGTATTTT. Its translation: CASSPAMSGRTSTDTQYF.

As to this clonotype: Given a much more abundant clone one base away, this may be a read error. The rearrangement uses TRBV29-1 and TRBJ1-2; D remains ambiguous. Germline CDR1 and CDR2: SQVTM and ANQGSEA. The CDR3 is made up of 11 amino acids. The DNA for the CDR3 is TGCAGCCTTCATACTAACTATGACTACACCTTC. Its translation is CSLHTNYDYTF.

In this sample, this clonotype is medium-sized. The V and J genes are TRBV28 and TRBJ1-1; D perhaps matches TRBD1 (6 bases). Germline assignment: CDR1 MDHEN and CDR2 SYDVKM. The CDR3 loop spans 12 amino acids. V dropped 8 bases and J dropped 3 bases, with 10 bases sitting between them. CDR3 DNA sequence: TGTGCCAGCCGGGACACCGACACTGAAGCTTTCTTT. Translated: CASRDTDTEAFF.

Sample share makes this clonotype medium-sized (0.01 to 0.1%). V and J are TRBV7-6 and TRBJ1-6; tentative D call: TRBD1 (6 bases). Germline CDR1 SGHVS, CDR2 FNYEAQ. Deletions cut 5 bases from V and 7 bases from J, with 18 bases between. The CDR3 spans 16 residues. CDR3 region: CASSGQQGAPNSPLHF. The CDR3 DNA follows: TGTGCCAGCAGCGGGCAACAGGGTGCTCCCAATTCACCCCTCCACTTT.

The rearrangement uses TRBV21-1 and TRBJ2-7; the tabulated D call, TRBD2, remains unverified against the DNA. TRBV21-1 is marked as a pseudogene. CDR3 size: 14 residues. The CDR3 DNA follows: TGTGCCACTTTCAAAGGGAGGGTTATGTACGAGCAGTACTTC. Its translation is CATFKGRVMYEQYF.

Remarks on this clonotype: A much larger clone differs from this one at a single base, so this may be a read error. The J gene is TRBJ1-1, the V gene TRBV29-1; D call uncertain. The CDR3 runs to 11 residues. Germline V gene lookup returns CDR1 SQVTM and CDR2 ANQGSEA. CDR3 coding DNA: TGCAGCGGGGGTTACCGGGAGGAAGCTTGCTTT. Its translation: CSGGYREEACF.

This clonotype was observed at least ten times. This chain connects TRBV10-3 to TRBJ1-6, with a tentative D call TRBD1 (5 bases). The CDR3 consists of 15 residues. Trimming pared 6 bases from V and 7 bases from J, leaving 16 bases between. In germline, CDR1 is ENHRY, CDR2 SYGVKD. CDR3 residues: CAISPSGGANSPLHF. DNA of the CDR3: TGTGCCATCAGCCCCTCGGGAGGGGCCAATTCACCCCTCCACTTT.

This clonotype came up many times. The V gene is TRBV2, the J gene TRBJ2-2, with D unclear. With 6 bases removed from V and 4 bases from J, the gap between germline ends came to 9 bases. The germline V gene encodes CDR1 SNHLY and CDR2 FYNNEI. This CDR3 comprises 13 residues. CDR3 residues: CASRGTTTGELFF. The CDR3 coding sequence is TGTGCCAGCAGGGGCACTACCACCGGGGAGCTGTTTTTT. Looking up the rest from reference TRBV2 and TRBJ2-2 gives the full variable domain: EPEVTQTPSHQVTQMGQEVILRCVPISNHLYFYWYRQILGQKVEFLVSFYNNEISEKSEIFDDQFSVERPDGSNFTLKIRSTKLEDSAMYFCASRGTTTGELFFGEGSRLTVL.

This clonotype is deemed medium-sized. The CDR3 loop reads CASSWQGAGEQYF. CDR3 bases: TGTGCCAGCAGTTGGCAGGGGGCTGGAGAGCAGTACTTC. The chain has TRBV6-6 and TRBJ2-7; 8 bases fit TRBD1. The CDR3 consists of 13 residues. Germline trimming cut 4 bases from V and 7 bases from J; bases unmatched to any gene: 6. Germline CDR1 reads MNHNY; CDR2 reads SVGAGI (reference sequence).

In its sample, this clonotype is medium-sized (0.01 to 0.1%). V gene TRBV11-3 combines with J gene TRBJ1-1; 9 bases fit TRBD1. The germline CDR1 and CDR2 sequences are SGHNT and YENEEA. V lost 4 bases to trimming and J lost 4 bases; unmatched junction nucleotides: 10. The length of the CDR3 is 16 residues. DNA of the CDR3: TGTGCCAGCAGCTCAGGGGGACAGGGTTGGGGCACTGAAGCTTTCTTT. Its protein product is CASSSGGQGWGTEAFF.

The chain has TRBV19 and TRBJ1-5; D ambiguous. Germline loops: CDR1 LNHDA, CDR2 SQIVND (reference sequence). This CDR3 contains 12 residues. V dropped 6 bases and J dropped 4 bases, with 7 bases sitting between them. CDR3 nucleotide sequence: TGTGCCAGTAGCCTAATAAATCAGCCCCAGCATTTT. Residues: CASSLINQPQHF.

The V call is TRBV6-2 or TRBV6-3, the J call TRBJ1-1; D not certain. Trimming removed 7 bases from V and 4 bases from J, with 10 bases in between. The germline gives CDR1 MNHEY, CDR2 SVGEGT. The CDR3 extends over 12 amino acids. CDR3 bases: TGTGCCAGCAACAAGTGGGCCACTGAAGCTTTCTTT. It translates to CASNKWATEAFF.

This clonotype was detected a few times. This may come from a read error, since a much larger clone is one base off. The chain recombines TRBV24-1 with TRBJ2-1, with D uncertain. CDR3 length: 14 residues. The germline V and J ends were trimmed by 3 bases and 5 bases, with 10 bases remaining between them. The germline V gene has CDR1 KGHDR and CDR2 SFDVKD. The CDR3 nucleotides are TGTGCCACCAGTGATAGGGCTAGGGACAATGAGCAGTTCTTC. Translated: CATSDRARDNEQFF.

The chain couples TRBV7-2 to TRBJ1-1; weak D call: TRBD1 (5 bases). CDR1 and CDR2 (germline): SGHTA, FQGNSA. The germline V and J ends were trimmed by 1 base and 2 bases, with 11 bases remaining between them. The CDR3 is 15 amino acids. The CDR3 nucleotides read TGTGCCAGCAGCTTAGGGCGGGGGATAAACACTGAAGCTTTCTTT. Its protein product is CASSLGRGINTEAFF.

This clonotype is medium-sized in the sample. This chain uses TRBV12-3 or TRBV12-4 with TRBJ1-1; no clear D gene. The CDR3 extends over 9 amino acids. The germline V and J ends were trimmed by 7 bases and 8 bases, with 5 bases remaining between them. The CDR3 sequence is CASTPEAFF. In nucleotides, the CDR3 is TGTGCCAGCACTCCCGAAGCTTTCTTT.